These T cell receptor beta chains were read from a single sample in a study of CD8+CD57+ T cells in acquired aplastic anemia. From the reads, TCRdb called clonotypes with MiXCR, one entry per CDR3 protein. The data show 150,000 to 200,000 distinct CDR3 sequences, around 60% seen once. Sequencing input: sorted CD4+, CD8+, or CD8+CD57+ T cells (not recorded which) from PBMCs. These TCRs come from a human donor in good health. The CDR3 runs from the conserved cysteine through the conserved F or W. Each record gives: CDR3 length, J gene, D gene, clone size, V gene, CDR3 protein, CDR3 DNA. A D gene is named only where the DNA matches it firmly. Not all rows give a size; the values are once, few, many and, for expanded clones, a class.

cdr3_length: 17
j_call: TRBJ2-1
d_call: TRBD2
clone_size: many
v_call: TRBV12-3/TRBV12-4
cdr3_aa: CASSLALRLAGGNEQFF
cdr3_nt: TGTGCCAGCAGTTTAGCTCTACGACTAGCGGGAGGCAATGAGCAGTTCTTC

cdr3_length: 16
j_call: TRBJ2-1
d_call: TRBD1
clone_size: -
v_call: TRBV12-3/TRBV12-4
cdr3_aa: CASSPWDRGRRPEQFF
cdr3_nt: TGTGCCAGCAGTCCGTGGGACAGGGGGCGTCGGCCGGAGCAGTTCTTC

cdr3_length: 13
j_call: TRBJ1-2
d_call: -
clone_size: -
v_call: TRBV7-2
cdr3_aa: CASSLRGFYGYTF
cdr3_nt: TGTGCCAGCAGCTTACGGGGTTTCTATGGCTACACCTTC

cdr3_length: 15
j_call: TRBJ2-7
d_call: -
clone_size: -
v_call: TRBV7-3
cdr3_aa: CASSLYRTASGEQYF
cdr3_nt: TGTGCCAGCAGCTTGTACCGGACGGCCTCGGGGGAGCAGTACTTC

cdr3_length: 14
j_call: TRBJ2-2
d_call: -
clone_size: once
v_call: TRBV19
cdr3_aa: CASGQTANTGELFF
cdr3_nt: TGTGCCAGTGGACAGACCGCGAACACCGGGGAGCTGTTTTTT

cdr3_length: 14
j_call: TRBJ2-7
d_call: -
clone_size: many
v_call: TRBV2
cdr3_aa: CASKRTLLRDEQYF
cdr3_nt: TGTGCCAGCAAACGAACACTACTCAGGGACGAGCAGTACTTC

cdr3_length: 13
j_call: TRBJ1-1
d_call: -
clone_size: -
v_call: TRBV28
cdr3_aa: CASSTRENTEAFF
cdr3_nt: TGTGCCAGCAGCACTAGGGAGAACACTGAAGCTTTCTTT

cdr3_length: 15
j_call: TRBJ2-3
d_call: TRBD2
clone_size: -
v_call: TRBV20-1
cdr3_aa: CSARHGAGAGDTQYF
cdr3_nt: TGCAGTGCTAGACACGGGGCGGGAGCGGGAGATACGCAGTATTTT

cdr3_length: 13
j_call: TRBJ1-2
d_call: -
clone_size: -
v_call: TRBV20-1
cdr3_aa: CSARDPRSYGYTF
cdr3_nt: TGCAGTGCTAGAGATCCCAGGTCCTATGGCTACACCTTC

cdr3_length: 12
j_call: TRBJ1-1
d_call: -
clone_size: many
v_call: TRBV5-1
cdr3_aa: CASSLVQGEAFF
cdr3_nt: TGCGCCAGCAGCTTGGTCCAGGGCGAAGCTTTCTTT

cdr3_length: 15
j_call: TRBJ1-2
d_call: -
clone_size: once
v_call: TRBV12-3/TRBV12-4
cdr3_aa: CASSPTATDHYGYTF
cdr3_nt: TGTGCCAGCAGTCCTACCGCGACCGACCACTATGGCTACACCTTC

cdr3_length: 16
j_call: TRBJ1-1
d_call: TRBD1
clone_size: -
v_call: TRBV12-3/TRBV12-4
cdr3_aa: CASSFHRGRRSTEAFF
cdr3_nt: TGTGCCAGCAGTTTTCACAGGGGGCGACGGAGCACTGAAGCTTTCTTT

cdr3_length: 13
j_call: TRBJ1-2
d_call: TRBD1
clone_size: few
v_call: TRBV6-4
cdr3_aa: CASSDSDRGGYTF
cdr3_nt: TGTGCCAGCAGTGACTCAGACAGGGGTGGCTACACCTTC

cdr3_length: 12
j_call: TRBJ1-5
d_call: -
clone_size: -
v_call: TRBV12-3/TRBV12-4
cdr3_aa: CASSFRGQPQHF
cdr3_nt: TGTGCCAGCAGTTTTAGGGGTCAGCCCCAGCATTTT

cdr3_length: 16
j_call: TRBJ2-7
d_call: -
clone_size: many
v_call: TRBV2
cdr3_aa: CASNPPRTDYTYEQYF
cdr3_nt: TGTGCCAGCAACCCTCCCCGGACAGATTATACCTACGAGCAGTACTTC

cdr3_length: 16
j_call: TRBJ2-3
d_call: -
clone_size: -
v_call: TRBV4-1
cdr3_aa: CASSQVGGASTDTQYF
cdr3_nt: TGCGCCAGCAGCCAAGTGGGCGGGGCTAGCACAGATACGCAGTATTTT

cdr3_length: 14
j_call: TRBJ2-1
d_call: TRBD2
clone_size: many
v_call: TRBV10-2
cdr3_aa: CASSNLAGLNEQFF
cdr3_nt: TGCGCCAGCAGTAACCTAGCGGGATTAAATGAGCAGTTCTTC

cdr3_length: 13
j_call: TRBJ2-2
d_call: -
clone_size: few
v_call: TRBV10-3
cdr3_aa: CAIRGGGTGELFF
cdr3_nt: TGTGCCATCAGAGGCGGTGGCACCGGGGAGCTGTTTTTT